A single T cell receptor beta chain is shown here with its context. What it recognizes is unknown. This sample is drawn from a study of cytotoxic CD8 clonotypes in ibrutinib-treated CLL. Regarding the study as a whole: Clonality grew at ibrutinib response; at progression, it decreased back toward baseline. Under therapy, public clonotypes either contracted or stayed stable, and they were uncommon.

The intended depth for sequencing was 1 in 200,000 to 1 in 1 million T cells. Sequenced by immunoSEQ multiplex PCR; TCRdb stores in-frame clones only, minus some. Of approximately 12,000 clones in the sample, under 80% were seen once. The specimen was PBMCs, collected before ibrutinib treatment. The TCR originated in a human donor with chronic lymphocytic leukemia.

The CDR3 DNA reads TGTGCCAGTAGTATCTCCCGGACAGGGTCAGATACGCAGTATTTT. It yields the protein CASSISRTGSDTQYF. V gene TRBV19 combines with J gene TRBJ2-3; 8 nucleotides agree with TRBD1. The CDR3 covers 15 residues. Germline V gene data show CDR1 as LNHDA and CDR2 as SQIVND (reference sequence). Trimming took 3 bases from V and 4 from J; bases not matched to a gene: 6.